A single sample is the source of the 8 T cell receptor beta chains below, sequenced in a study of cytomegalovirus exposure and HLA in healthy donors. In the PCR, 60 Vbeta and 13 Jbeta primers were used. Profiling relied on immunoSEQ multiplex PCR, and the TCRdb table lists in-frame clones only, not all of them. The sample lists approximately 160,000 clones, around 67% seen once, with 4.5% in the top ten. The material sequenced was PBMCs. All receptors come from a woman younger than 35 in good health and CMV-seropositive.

The CDR3 region is CAAGADTQYF. DNA for the CDR3: TGTGCCGCGGGGGCAGATACGCAGTATTTT. The chain is built from TRBV2 and TRBJ2-3; 7 nucleotides line up with TRBD2. The V and J ends lost 11 bases and 4 bases, in that order; junction bases with no gene match: 0. CDR3 length: 10 amino acids. CDR1 is SNHLY, CDR2 FYNNEI, per germline.

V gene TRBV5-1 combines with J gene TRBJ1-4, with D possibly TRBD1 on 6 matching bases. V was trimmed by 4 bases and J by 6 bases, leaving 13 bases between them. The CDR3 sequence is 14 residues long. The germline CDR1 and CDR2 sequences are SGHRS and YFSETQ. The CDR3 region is CASSLDRPDEKLFF. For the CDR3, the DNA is TGCGCCAGCAGCCTTGACAGGCCCGATGAAAAACTGTTTTTT.

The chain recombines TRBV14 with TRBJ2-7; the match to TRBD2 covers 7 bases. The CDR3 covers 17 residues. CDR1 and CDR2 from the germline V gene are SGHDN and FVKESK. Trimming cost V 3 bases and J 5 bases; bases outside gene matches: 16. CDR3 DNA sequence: TGTGCCAGCAGCCAGCCCCCTCTCGAGCGGGGCCACAACGAGCAGTACTTC. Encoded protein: CASSQPPLERGHNEQYF.

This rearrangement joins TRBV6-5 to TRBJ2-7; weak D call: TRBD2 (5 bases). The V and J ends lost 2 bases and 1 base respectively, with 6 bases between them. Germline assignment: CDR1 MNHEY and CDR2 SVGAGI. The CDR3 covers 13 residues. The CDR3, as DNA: TGTGCCAGCAGTTACGCGGGTTCCTACGAGCAGTACTTC. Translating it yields CASSYAGSYEQYF.

The CDR3 DNA reads as TGCGCCAGCAGCCAAAGTGGGGGGGCCTACGAGCAGTACTTC. This encodes CASSQSGGAYEQYF. The rearrangement uses TRBV4-3 and TRBJ2-7, with 7 nucleotides matching TRBD2. Germline trimming cut 2 bases from V and 2 bases from J; bases unmatched to any gene: 3. CDR1 is LGHNA and CDR2 is YSLEER in the germline V gene. The CDR3 spans 14 residues.

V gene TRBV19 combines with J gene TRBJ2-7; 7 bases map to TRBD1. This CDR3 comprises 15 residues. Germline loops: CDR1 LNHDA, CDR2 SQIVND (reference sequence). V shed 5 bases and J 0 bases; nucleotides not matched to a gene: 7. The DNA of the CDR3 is TGTGCCAGTAGTTTCCGGGACAGTAACTCCTACGAGCAGTACTTC. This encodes CASSFRDSNSYEQYF. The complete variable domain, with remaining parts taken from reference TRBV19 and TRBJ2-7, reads DGGITQSPKYLFRKEGQNVTLSCEQNLNHDAMYWYRQDPGQGLRLIYYSQIVNDFQKGDIAEGYSVSREKKESFPLTVTSAQKNPTAFYLCASSFRDSNSYEQYFGPGTRLTVT.

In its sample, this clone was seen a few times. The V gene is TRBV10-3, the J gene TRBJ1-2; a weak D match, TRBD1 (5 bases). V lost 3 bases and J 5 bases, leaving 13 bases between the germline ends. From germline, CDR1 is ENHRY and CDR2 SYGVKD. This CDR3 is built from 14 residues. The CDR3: CAISDSRELYGYTF. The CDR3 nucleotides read TGTGCCATCAGTGATTCCAGGGAATTGTATGGCTACACCTTC.

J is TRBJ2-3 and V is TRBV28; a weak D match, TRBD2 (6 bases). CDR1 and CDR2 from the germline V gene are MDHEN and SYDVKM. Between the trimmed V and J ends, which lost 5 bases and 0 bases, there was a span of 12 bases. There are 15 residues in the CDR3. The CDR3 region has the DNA TGTGCCAGCAGTCACTCTAGCGTCAGCACAGATACGCAGTATTTT. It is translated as CASSHSSVSTDTQYF.